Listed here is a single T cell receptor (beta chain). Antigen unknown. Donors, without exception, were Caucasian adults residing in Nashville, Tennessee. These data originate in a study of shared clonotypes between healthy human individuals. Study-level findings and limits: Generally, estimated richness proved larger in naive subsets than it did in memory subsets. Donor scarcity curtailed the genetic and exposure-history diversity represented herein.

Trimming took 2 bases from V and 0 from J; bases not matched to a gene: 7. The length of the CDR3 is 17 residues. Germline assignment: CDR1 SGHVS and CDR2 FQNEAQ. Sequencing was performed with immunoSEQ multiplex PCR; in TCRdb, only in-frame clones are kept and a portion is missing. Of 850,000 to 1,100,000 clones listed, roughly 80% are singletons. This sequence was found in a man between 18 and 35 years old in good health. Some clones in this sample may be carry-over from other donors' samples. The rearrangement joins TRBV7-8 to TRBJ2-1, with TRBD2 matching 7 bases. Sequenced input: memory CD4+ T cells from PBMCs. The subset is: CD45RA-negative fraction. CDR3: CASSLLAASSSYNEQFF. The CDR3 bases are TGTGCCAGCAGCTTACTAGCGGCTTCGAGCTCCTACAATGAGCAGTTCTTC.